These 16 T cell receptor beta chains share one sample of origin, sequenced in a study of T-cell memory formation after mild COVID-19. In TCRdb, the 5' RACE reads were re-called with MiXCR into one record per CDR3 protein. The table lists 450,000 or so distinct CDR3 sequences, more than 20% of them singletons. Sequencing was carried out using PBMCs or a T cell subset sorted from them (not recorded which). These receptors were taken from an adult woman who had mild COVID-19 (a few samples of this study predate the infection). Cell type and time point are not known.

The rearrangement joins TRBV9 to TRBJ1-6; D unresolved. The CDR3 has 13 amino acids. Trimming took 0 bases from V and 10 from J, leaving 8 bases between them. Germline loops: CDR1 SGDLS, CDR2 YYNGEE. The CDR3 DNA is TGTGCCAGCAGCGTAGGCCCTCTGTCACCCCTCCACTTT. Translated: CASSVGPLSPLHF.

This clonotype was seen once. V is TRBV12-3 or TRBV12-4 and J is TRBJ1-2; the D is unclear. V dropped 2 bases and J dropped 11 bases, with 15 bases sitting between them. The CDR3 consists of 13 residues. DNA for the CDR3: TGTGCCAGCAGTTTAATCGCAAGGCCCACGTACACCTTC. This sequence encodes CASSLIARPTYTF.

The chain uses TRBV2 and TRBJ1-1, with D tentatively TRBD1 (6 bases). V was cut by 4 bases and J by 1 base, with 13 bases left in between. CDR1 and CDR2 (germline): SNHLY, FYNNEI. This CDR3 is 15 amino acids long. The CDR3 coding sequence is TGTGCCAGCAGTGCCCGACAGGTGCAGAACACTGAAGCTTTCTTT. The encoded protein is CASSARQVQNTEAFF.

The chain employs TRBV24-1 and TRBJ2-2; 13 bases match TRBD2. The germline V gene encodes CDR1 KGHDR and CDR2 SFDVKD. CDR3 length: 17 residues. Unmatched junction bases numbered 6, after V lost 3 bases and J lost 6 bases. The CDR3 loop is CATSDRTSGGLAGELFF. The CDR3 DNA follows: TGTGCCACCAGTGATCGGACTAGCGGGGGCCTTGCCGGGGAGCTGTTTTTT.

V gene TRBV10-3 combines with J gene TRBJ2-1; 7 bases align to TRBD2. There are 15 residues in the CDR3. The germline V gene has CDR1 ENHRY and CDR2 SYGVKD. V was clipped by 0 bases and J by 5 bases; unmatched bases: 4. The CDR3 here is CAISESASGHNEQFF. The CDR3 DNA follows: TGTGCCATCAGTGAGTCGGCTAGCGGACACAATGAGCAGTTCTTC.

This clonotype was counted only a few times. The chain has TRBV7-6 and TRBJ2-7, with 8 positions matching TRBD1. Germline CDR1 is SGHVS and CDR2 is FNYEAQ. CDR3 size: 15 residues. V shed 5 bases, J shed 2 bases, and the junction held 8 bases outside the gene matches. In DNA form, the CDR3 reads TGTGCCAGCAGCATTGGGACAGGAACTACCTACGAGCAGTACTTC. Translating gives CASSIGTGTTYEQYF.

The chain recombines TRBV5-1 with TRBJ2-3; D is perhaps TRBD1 or TRBD2 (6 bases each). The V and J ends lost 0 bases and 4 bases respectively, with 12 bases between them. The CDR3 totals 15 residues. CDR1 and CDR2 (germline): SGHRS, YFSETQ. DNA for the CDR3: TGCGCCAGCAGCTTGGCGGGGGCCTCCCCAGATACGCAGTATTTT. Its protein product is CASSLAGASPDTQYF.

This chain uses TRBV29-1 with TRBJ1-2, with TRBD1 identical over 9 bases. The CDR3 contains 13 residues. Trimming took 5 bases from V and 5 from J; bases not matched to a gene: 6. Per the germline V gene, CDR1 is SQVTM and CDR2 is ANQGSEA. The CDR3 DNA follows: TGCAGCGTTTCCGAAGGGACAGGGTATGGCTACACCTTC. It translates to CSVSEGTGYGYTF.

This clonotype was recorded at least ten times. J is TRBJ2-1 and V is TRBV15; 9 bases line up with TRBD1. CDR3 size: 16 residues. CDR1 is LNHNV, CDR2 YYDKDF, per germline (reference sequence). V dropped 1 base and J dropped 0; count of bases not matched to a gene: 1. The chain's CDR3 is CATSRVQGASYNEQFF. Here the CDR3 DNA reads TGTGCCACCAGCAGAGTACAGGGGGCCTCCTACAATGAGCAGTTCTTC.

This clonotype was seen more than once but under ten times. V gene TRBV27 combines with J gene TRBJ2-7, with TRBD1 matching over 10 bases. V shed 2 bases, J shed 5 bases, and the junction held 15 bases outside the gene matches. The CDR3 loop spans 18 amino acids. Germline assignment: CDR1 MNHEY and CDR2 SMNVEV (reference sequence). Here the CDR3 reads CASSLTTLRDRGTDEQYF. In DNA, the CDR3 is TGTGCCAGCAGTTTAACCACCCTCCGGGACAGGGGTACAGACGAGCAGTACTTC.

This clonotype was seen a few times. The genes are TRBV3-1 and TRBJ1-3; no clear D. The germline CDR1 and CDR2 sequences are LGHDT and YNNKEL (reference sequence). The V end lost 0 bases, the J end lost 4 bases, and 1 base lay between the germline ends. CDR3 length equals 12 residues. The chain's CDR3 is CASSQEGNTIYF. CDR3 DNA: TGTGCCAGCAGCCAAGAGGGAAACACCATATATTTT. Full variable domain (remainder filled in from reference TRBV3-1 and TRBJ1-3): DTAVSQTPKYLVTQMGNDKSIKCEQNLGHDTMYWYKQDSKKFLKIMFSYNNKELIINETVPNRFSPKSPDKAHLNLHINSLELGDSAVYFCASSQEGNTIYFGEGSWLTVV.

The J gene is TRBJ2-3, the V gene TRBV7-3, with 10 bases identical to TRBD2. CDR3 length equals 17 residues. J was trimmed by 6 bases and V by 4 bases; bases with no gene match: 13. Per germline, CDR1 SGHTA and CDR2 FQGTGA. DNA for the CDR3: TGTGCCAGCAGCTCCCAACCCAGCGGGAGGGGAGCGGATACGCAGTATTTT. It yields the protein CASSSQPSGRGADTQYF. Full variable domain (outside the CDR3, taken from reference TRBV7-3 and TRBJ2-3): GAGVSQTPSNKVTEKGKYVELRCDPISGHTALYWYRQSLGQGPEFLIYFQGTGAADDSGLPNDRFFAVRPEGSVSTLKIQRTERGDSAVYLCASSSQPSGRGADTQYFGPGTRLTVL.

This clonotype was recorded a few times. V and J are TRBV29-1 and TRBJ1-2, with TRBD1 matching over 8 bases. V shed 6 bases and J 4 bases; nucleotides not matched to a gene: 7. The length of the CDR3 is 13 residues. Germline V gene sequence: CDR1 SQVTM, CDR2 ANQGSEA. In DNA form, the CDR3 reads TGCAGCGTGGTGACAGGGGATGCCTATGGCTACACCTTC. It translates to CSVVTGDAYGYTF.

This clonotype occurred a few times. The chain is built from TRBV20-1 and TRBJ1-6; 8 bases align to TRBD1. V shed 0 bases, J shed 4 bases, and the junction held 8 bases outside the gene matches. The CDR3 contains 17 residues. Germline assignment: CDR1 DFQATT and CDR2 SNEGSKA (reference sequence). Here the CDR3 reads CSARDSPGQEYNSPLHF. The CDR3 nucleotides read TGCAGTGCTAGAGATAGCCCGGGACAGGAGTATAATTCACCCCTCCACTTT.

The chain combines TRBV7-2 with TRBJ2-5; D is perhaps TRBD1 or TRBD2 (5 bases each). Trimming took off 5 bases at V and 4 bases at J, with 11 bases between the two ends. Looked up from germline, CDR1 is SGHTA and CDR2 is FQGNSA. The CDR3 runs to 13 residues. The CDR3: CASSPGTLETQYF. The CDR3, as DNA: TGTGCCAGCAGCCCTGGGACCTTAGAGACCCAGTACTTC.

The gene calls are TRBV5-1 and TRBJ2-7; 7 nucleotides agree with TRBD1. The germline CDR1 and CDR2 sequences are SGHRS and YFSETQ. The CDR3 consists of 15 residues. Trimming cost V 2 bases and J 3 bases; bases outside gene matches: 8. The DNA of the CDR3 is TGCGCCAGCAGCTTCCTATTGACAGGGAACTACGAGCAGTACTTC. Its protein product is CASSFLLTGNYEQYF.